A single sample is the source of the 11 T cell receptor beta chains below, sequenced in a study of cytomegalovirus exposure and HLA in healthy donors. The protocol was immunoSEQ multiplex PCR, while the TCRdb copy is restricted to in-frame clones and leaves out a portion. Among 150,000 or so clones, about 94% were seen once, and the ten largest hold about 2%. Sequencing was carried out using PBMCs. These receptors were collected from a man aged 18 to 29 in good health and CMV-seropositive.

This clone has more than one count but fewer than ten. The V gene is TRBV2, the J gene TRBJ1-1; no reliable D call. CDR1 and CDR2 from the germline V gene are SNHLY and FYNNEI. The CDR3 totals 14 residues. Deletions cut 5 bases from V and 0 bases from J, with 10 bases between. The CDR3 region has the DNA TGTGCCAGCAGTAATTTAGTGGTGAACACTGAAGCTTTCTTT. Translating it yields CASSNLVVNTEAFF.

This CDR3 is CASSLGPTSSYEQYF. In nucleotides, the CDR3 is TGCGCCAGCAGCTTGGGGCCTACTAGCTCCTACGAGCAGTACTTC. The V gene is TRBV5-1, the J gene TRBJ2-7; maybe TRBD2 (5 bases). CDR1 is SGHRS, CDR2 YFSETQ, per germline. This CDR3 comprises 15 residues. V was trimmed by 0 bases and J by 0 bases, leaving 10 bases between them.

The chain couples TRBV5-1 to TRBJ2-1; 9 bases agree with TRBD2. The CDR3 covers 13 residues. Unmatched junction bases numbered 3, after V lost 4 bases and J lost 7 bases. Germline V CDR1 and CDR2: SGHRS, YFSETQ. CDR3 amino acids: CASSRTSENEQFF. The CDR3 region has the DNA TGCGCCAGCAGCCGGACTAGCGAGAATGAGCAGTTCTTC.

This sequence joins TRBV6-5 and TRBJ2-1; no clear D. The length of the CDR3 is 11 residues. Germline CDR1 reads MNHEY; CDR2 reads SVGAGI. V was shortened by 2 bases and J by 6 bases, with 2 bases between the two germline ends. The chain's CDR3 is CASSYRNEQFF. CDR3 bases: TGTGCCAGCAGTTACCGCAATGAGCAGTTCTTC.

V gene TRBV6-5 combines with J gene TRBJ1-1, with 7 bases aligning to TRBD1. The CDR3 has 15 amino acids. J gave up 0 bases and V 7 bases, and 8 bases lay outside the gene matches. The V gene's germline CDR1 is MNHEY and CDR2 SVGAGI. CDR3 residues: CASTRDRAMNTEAFF. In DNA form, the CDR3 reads TGTGCCAGCACCCGGGACAGAGCCATGAACACTGAAGCTTTCTTT.

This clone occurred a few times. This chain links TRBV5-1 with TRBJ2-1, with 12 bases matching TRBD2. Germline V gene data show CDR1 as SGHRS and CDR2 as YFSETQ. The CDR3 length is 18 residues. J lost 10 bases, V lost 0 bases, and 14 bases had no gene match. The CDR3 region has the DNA TGCGCCAGCAGCTTGGCTCTAGCGGGAGGGCCATGGTACGACGAGCAGTTCTTC. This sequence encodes CASSLALAGGPWYDEQFF.

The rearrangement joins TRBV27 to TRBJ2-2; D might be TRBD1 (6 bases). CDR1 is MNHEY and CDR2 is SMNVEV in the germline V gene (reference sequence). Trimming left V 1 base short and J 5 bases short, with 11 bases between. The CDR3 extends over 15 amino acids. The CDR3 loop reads CASSLFGQGTGELFF. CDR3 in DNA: TGTGCCAGCAGTTTATTTGGCCAGGGGACCGGGGAGCTGTTTTTT.

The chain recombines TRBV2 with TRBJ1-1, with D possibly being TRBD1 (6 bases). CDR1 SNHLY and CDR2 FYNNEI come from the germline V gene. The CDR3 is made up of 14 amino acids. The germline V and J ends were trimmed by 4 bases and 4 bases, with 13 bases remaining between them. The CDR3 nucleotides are TGTGCCAGCAGTGCAACCGGACAGCTCACTGAAGCTTTCTTT. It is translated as CASSATGQLTEAFF. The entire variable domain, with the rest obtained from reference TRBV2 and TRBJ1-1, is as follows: EPEVTQTPSHQVTQMGQEVILRCVPISNHLYFYWYRQILGQKVEFLVSFYNNEISEKSEIFDDQFSVERPDGSNFTLKIRSTKLEDSAMYFCASSATGQLTEAFFGQGTRLTVV.

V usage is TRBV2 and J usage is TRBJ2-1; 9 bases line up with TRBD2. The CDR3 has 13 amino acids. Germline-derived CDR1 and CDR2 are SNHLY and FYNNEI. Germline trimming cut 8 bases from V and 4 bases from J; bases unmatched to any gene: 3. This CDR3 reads CASGTSRYNEQFF. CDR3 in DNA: TGTGCCAGCGGGACTAGCAGGTACAATGAGCAGTTCTTC.

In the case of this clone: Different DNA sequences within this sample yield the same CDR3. The CDR3 is CASSLAGITEAFF. For the CDR3, the DNA is TGTGCCAGTAGTCTCGCAGGGATCACTGAAGCTTTCTTT. This sequence joins TRBV19 and TRBJ1-1; possible D gene TRBD1, 5 bases. The CDR3 runs to 13 residues. Germline V CDR1 and CDR2: LNHDA, SQIVND (reference sequence). V was cut by 5 bases and J by 4 bases, with 11 bases left in between.

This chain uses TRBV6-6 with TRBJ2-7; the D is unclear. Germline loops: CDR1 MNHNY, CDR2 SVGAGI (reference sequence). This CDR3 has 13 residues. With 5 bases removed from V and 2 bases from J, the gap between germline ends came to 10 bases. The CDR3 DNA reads TGTGCCAGCAGTAGTAGTCTCACCTACGAGCAGTACTTC. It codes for CASSSSLTYEQYF.